Ten or more counts support the clone carrying this T cell receptor beta chain. TCRdb's copy holds only in-frame clones and misses some; the assay was immunoSEQ multiplex PCR. Seen here are 150,000 or so clones, 75% to 90% observed once, and the top ten hold about an eighth. All enrollees were about 18 to 90 years old and from 20 to 30 US areas. The CDR3 sequence is 20 residues long. CDR1 and CDR2 (germline): LGHDT, YNNKEL (reference sequence). The V and J ends lost 5 bases and 3 bases, in that order; junction bases with no gene match: 20. This sample is drawn from a study of blood T cell repertoires in COVID-19. Across the whole study: T cells, B-cell-depleted T cells, or PBMCs provided the cDNA or gDNA that served as material.

The material sequenced was PBMCs or T cells enriched from blood (not recorded which). The TCR was taken from a woman aged 60-75 years who had recovered from COVID-19. This sequence joins TRBV3-1 (or the pseudogene TRBV3-2) and TRBJ2-4, with 9 bases identical to TRBD2. CDR3 sequence reads: CASSSVAIAGARGVKNIQYF. CDR3 nucleotide sequence: TGTGCCAGCAGCTCAGTAGCGATAGCGGGAGCGAGGGGTGTCAAAAACATTCAGTACTTC.